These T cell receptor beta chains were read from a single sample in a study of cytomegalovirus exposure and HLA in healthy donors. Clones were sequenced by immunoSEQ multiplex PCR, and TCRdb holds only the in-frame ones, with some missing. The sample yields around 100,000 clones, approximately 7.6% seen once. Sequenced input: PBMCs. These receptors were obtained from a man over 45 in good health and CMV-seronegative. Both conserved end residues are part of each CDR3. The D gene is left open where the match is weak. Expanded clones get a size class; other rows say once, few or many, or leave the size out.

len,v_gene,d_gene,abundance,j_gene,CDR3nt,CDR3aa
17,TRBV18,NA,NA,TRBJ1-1,TGTGCCAGCTCACCACTTTCGGGAGGGGCACCAAACACTGAAGCTTTCTTT,CASSPLSGGAPNTEAFF
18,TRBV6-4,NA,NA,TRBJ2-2,TGTGCCAACCCATCCCTAGAATCAATAGTGGTTGCAACCGGGGAGCTGTTTTTT,CANPSLESIVVATGELFF
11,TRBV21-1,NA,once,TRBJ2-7,TGTGCCAGCAGCAAAGCGCCCTCTAGGCACTTC,CASSKAPSRHF
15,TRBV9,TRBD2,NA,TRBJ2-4,TGTGCCAGCGCTGAAATAGCGGGAGCCAAAAACATTCAGTACTTC,CASAEIAGAKNIQYF
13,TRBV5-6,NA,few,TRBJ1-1,TGTGCCAGCAGCTTGGCCGCCTGGGAGGAAGCTTTCTTT,CASSLAAWEEAFF
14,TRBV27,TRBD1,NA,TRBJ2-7,TGTGCCAGCAGTTTAGGGACAGGAAACTACGAGCAGTACTTC,CASSLGTGNYEQYF
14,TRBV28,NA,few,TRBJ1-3,TGTGCCAGCAGTTTATCGAGCGCTGGAAACACCATATATTTT,CASSLSSAGNTIYF
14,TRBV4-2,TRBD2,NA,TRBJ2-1,TGTGCCAGCAGCCAAGAACAGGTTAGCGGGAGGCGGTTCTTC,CASSQEQVSGRRFF
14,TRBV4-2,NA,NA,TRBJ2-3,TGTGCCAGCAGCCGAGGAGACGGTGGTGATACGCAGTATTTT,CASSRGDGGDTQYF
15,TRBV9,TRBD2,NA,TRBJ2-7,TGTGCCAGCAGCCCCCCAGGGACTAGCGGATCCGAGCAGTACTTC,CASSPPGTSGSEQYF
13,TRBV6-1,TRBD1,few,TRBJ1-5,TGTGCCAGCAACAGGGGGCGGTGGCAGCCCCAGCATTTT,CASNRGRWQPQHF
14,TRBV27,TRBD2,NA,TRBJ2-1,TGTGCCAGCAGTTTAACTAGCGCCTACAATGAGCAGTTCTTC,CASSLTSAYNEQFF
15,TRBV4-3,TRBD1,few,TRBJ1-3,TGCGCCAGCAGCCAAGACGGAGGGGGCGCGGACACCATATATTTT,CASSQDGGGADTIYF
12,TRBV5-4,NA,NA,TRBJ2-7,TGTGCCAGCAGTCAAAAGGGGGACGAGCAGTACTTC,CASSQKGDEQYF
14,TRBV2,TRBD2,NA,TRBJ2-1,TGTGCCAGCAGTAAGGGACTAGCGGGGGAATGGCAGTTCTTC,CASSKGLAGEWQFF
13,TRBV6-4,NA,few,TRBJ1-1,TGTGCCAGCAGTGCCCAGTCCAACACTGAAGCTTTCTTT,CASSAQSNTEAFF
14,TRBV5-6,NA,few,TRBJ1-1,TGTGCCAGCAGCTTGAGAGGGGGACCCACTGAAGCTTTCTTT,CASSLRGGPTEAFF